Each of the 10 T cell receptor beta chains below was sequenced from the same sample in a study of regulatory T cells in long-lasting Graves disease. As for time point: newly diagnosed GD, antithyroid drugs for less than 3 months. Extracted PBMC RNA gave rise to the TCR library. Investigators prepared the TCR beta libraries by applying iRepertoire HTBI primers and Arm-PCR of CDR3 regions. MiXCR, applied by TCRdb to the multiplex PCR reads, yields one record per CDR3 protein. Among roughly 350,000 distinct CDR3 sequences listed, around 15% were seen once. The same sample was also studied in work on T cells in Graves' hyperthyroidism and ophthalmopathy.

The specimen was peripheral blood mononuclear cells (PBMCs), collected at new diagnosis, from a patient treated with antithyroid drugs. All receptors derive from a woman aged 18-35 years with Graves disease.

Ten or more counts support this clonotype. The gene calls are TRBV5-1 and TRBJ2-7, with TRBD1 matching over 9 bases. Germline trimming cut 6 bases from V and 3 bases from J; bases unmatched to any gene: 7. The germline CDR1 and CDR2 sequences are SGHRS and YFSETQ. CDR3 length: 14 residues. CDR3 sequence: CASKTGQGNYEQYF. The DNA of the CDR3 is TGCGCCAGCAAAACAGGACAGGGGAACTACGAGCAGTACTTC.

As regards this clonotype: A far larger clone is only one base removed, so a read error is likely. This rearrangement joins TRBV12-3 or TRBV12-4 to TRBJ2-7; D unclear. The CDR3 spans 11 residues. V was trimmed by 5 bases and J by 3 bases, leaving 5 bases between them. The CDR3 is CASSAYYEQYF. The CDR3 coding sequence is TGTGCCAGCAGTGCCTACTACGAGCAGTACTTC.

Many counts were recorded for this clonotype. The V gene is TRBV20-1, the J gene TRBJ1-1, with a possible D match to TRBD1 (5 bases). The CDR3 covers 15 residues. CDR1 is DFQATT and CDR2 is SNEGSKA in the germline V gene (reference sequence). V lost 5 bases to trimming and J lost 5 bases, with 21 bases between them. CDR3 nucleotides: TGCAGTGCTGACCCACTTTGGGGGACCCAAACTGAAGCTTTCTTT. Its protein is CSADPLWGTQTEAFF.

The sample holds many counts of this clonotype. The chain employs TRBV27 and TRBJ2-1, with D perhaps TRBD2 (7 bases). Germline assignment: CDR1 MNHEY and CDR2 SMNVEV (reference sequence). The CDR3 has 17 residues. Trimming removed 5 bases from V and 9 bases from J, with 26 bases in between. The CDR3 loop is CASSPSGAGVSGREQFF. In DNA, the CDR3 is TGTGCCAGCAGTCCCTCGGGGGCGGGAGTTAGTGGACGTGAGCAGTTCTTC.

About this clonotype itself: A read error may be the cause here, since a much bigger clone is one base away. V gene TRBV28 combines with J gene TRBJ1-5; D gene uncertain. Trimming removed 8 bases from V and 6 bases from J, with 23 bases in between. The germline gives CDR1 MDHEN, CDR2 SYDVKM. The CDR3 runs to 16 residues. Written as DNA, the CDR3 is TGTGCCAGCGGTGATTTGAGTCTGTTTAGTCCTCAGCCCCAGCATTTT. Amino acid sequence: CASGDLSLFSPQPQHF.

The sample holds many counts of this clonotype. This chain joins TRBV20-1 and TRBJ1-2; 8 nucleotides agree with TRBD1. J lost 4 bases, V lost 0 bases, and 13 bases had no gene match. The CDR3 length is 17 residues. The V gene's germline CDR1 is DFQATT and CDR2 SNEGSKA (reference sequence). CDR3 protein: CSARERDRGSQVYGYTF. DNA of the CDR3: TGCAGTGCTAGAGAGCGAGACAGGGGTAGTCAGGTCTATGGCTACACCTTC.

This clonotype was seen only a few times. V gene TRBV7-9 combines with J gene TRBJ2-3, with no clear D. This CDR3 is 12 amino acids long. The V gene lost 5 bases and the J gene lost 4 bases, with 7 bases spanning the gap. In germline, CDR1 is SEHNR, CDR2 FQNEAQ (reference sequence). As DNA, the CDR3 is TGTGCCAGCAGCACCCTCCCAGATACGCAGTATTTT. This translates into CASSTLPDTQYF.

V and J are TRBV11-2 and TRBJ2-1, with 9 bases fitting TRBD2. The length of the CDR3 is 15 residues. V was pared by 3 bases and J by 6 bases, with 6 bases of the junction left unmatched. Germline CDR1 and CDR2: SGHAT and FQNNGV. The CDR3 DNA is TGTGCCAGCAGCTTGGGGCGGGGGGGAGGCAATGAGCAGTTCTTC. As protein: CASSLGRGGGNEQFF.

This clonotype was picked up a small number of times. V gene TRBV7-8 combines with J gene TRBJ2-3; 13 positions match TRBD2. Germline lookup yields CDR1 SGHVS and CDR2 FQNEAQ. This CDR3 spans 16 amino acids. After removal of 5 bases from V and 8 bases from J, the junction contained 10 bases not matched to a gene. In DNA, the CDR3 is TGTGCCAGCAGCCTACTAGGACTAGCGGGAGTAGGTACGCAGTATTTT. Its protein is CASSLLGLAGVGTQYF. Drawing the rest from reference TRBV7-8 and TRBJ2-3, the complete variable domain is GAGVSQSPRYKVAKRGQDVALRCDPISGHVSLFWYQQALGQGPEFLTYFQNEAQLDKSGLPSDRFFAERPEGSVSTLKIQRTQQEDSAVYLCASSLLGLAGVGTQYFGPGTRLTVL.

This clonotype occurred a few times. This sequence may be a read error, since a much larger clone differs from it by one base. The J gene is TRBJ2-5, the V gene TRBV28; TRBD2 aligns across 11 bases. The end of the DNA fits TRBJ2-1 better, so the J call may be wrong. The CDR3 totals 17 residues. Germline V gives CDR1 MDHEN, CDR2 SYDVKM. The chain's CDR3 is CASGLPTSGSSINEQFF. Written as DNA, the CDR3 is TGTGCCAGCGGTCTCCCAACTAGCGGGAGCAGTATCAATGAGCAGTTCTTC.